One sample yielded the 18 T cell receptor beta chains listed below, sequenced in a study of CD8 T cells in ankylosing spondylitis. The study, taken as a whole, reports: A motif of 7 to 9 highly homologous TCR beta variants was seen as apparently characteristic of ankylosing spondylitis blood.

Antigens for these TCRs are unknown. TCRdb re-analysed the 5' RACE reads in MiXCR, keeping a single row per CDR3 protein. The table lists around 450,000 distinct CDR3 sequences, around 26% of them singletons. Sequenced sample: blood, either unsorted or a sorted T cell fraction (not recorded which). The receptors derive from a male donor with ankylosing spondylitis.

CDR3 in amino acids: CASRVDSRSTGELFF. In DNA, the CDR3 is TGCGCCAGCAGAGTGGACAGTCGGAGCACCGGGGAGCTGTTTTTT. The V gene is TRBV5-1, the J gene TRBJ2-2; possible D gene TRBD1, 6 bases. Trimming took 5 bases from V and 4 from J, leaving 15 bases between them. In germline, CDR1 is SGHRS, CDR2 YFSETQ. The CDR3 sequence is 15 residues long.

A few counts support this clonotype. V gene TRBV24-1 combines with J gene TRBJ1-1, with TRBD1 as a possible D gene (6 bases). Trimming cost V 7 bases and J 1 base, with 15 bases left between them. Germline V gene lookup returns CDR1 KGHDR and CDR2 SFDVKD. The CDR3 totals 15 residues. CDR3 coding DNA: TGTGCCACCAGCTTAGGGGGGTGGTCGAACACTGAAGCTTTCTTT. This translates into CATSLGGWSNTEAFF.

This clonotype was seen a handful of times. The J gene is TRBJ1-6, the V gene TRBV2, with 9 bases that match TRBD1. From germline, CDR1 is SNHLY and CDR2 FYNNEI. The CDR3 loop spans 15 amino acids. J gave up 7 bases and V 1 base, and 2 bases lay outside the gene matches. The CDR3 loop is CASSEVGQGNSPLHF. DNA for the CDR3: TGTGCCAGCAGTGAAGTGGGACAGGGAAATTCACCCCTCCACTTT.

The rearrangement links TRBV4-2 to TRBJ2-6; TRBD2 agrees at 8 bases. After removal of 4 bases from V and 3 bases from J, the junction contained 5 bases not matched to a gene. CDR1 is LGHNA and CDR2 is YNFKEQ in the germline V gene. The CDR3 contains 16 residues. CDR3 region: CASSPSGSDGANVLTF. CDR3 DNA sequence: TGTGCCAGCAGCCCCAGCGGGAGTGATGGGGCCAACGTCCTGACTTTC.

J is TRBJ1-2 and V is TRBV7-2, with 9 bases matching TRBD1. The CDR3 is 15 residues long. With V trimmed by 5 bases and J by 0 bases, 4 bases remained unmatched. Germline CDR1 is SGHTA and CDR2 is FQGNSA. The CDR3 protein is CASSPQGAPNYGYTF. For the CDR3, the DNA is TGTGCCAGCAGCCCACAGGGGGCCCCTAACTATGGCTACACCTTC.

This chain uses TRBV30 with TRBJ1-1; no clear D gene. Trimming stripped 2 bases from V and 6 bases from J, with 7 bases between. CDR1 is GTSNPN, CDR2 SVGIG, per germline (reference sequence). The CDR3 has 11 amino acids. The CDR3 nucleotides are TGTGCCTGGAGTAATACGGCTGAAGCTTTCTTT. Amino acids: CAWSNTAEAFF.

This chain connects TRBV7-2 to TRBJ1-3, with a weak D call TRBD1 (5 bases). The CDR3 is made up of 16 amino acids. V was pared by 5 bases and J by 3 bases, with 17 bases between. CDR1 SGHTA and CDR2 FQGNSA come from the germline V gene. This CDR3 is CASSRSTVLDGNTIYF. The DNA for the CDR3 is TGTGCCAGCAGCCGATCGACAGTGCTAGATGGAAACACCATATATTTT.

The J gene is TRBJ2-3, the V gene TRBV5-1; 11 bases match TRBD2. V lost 6 bases to trimming and J lost 4 bases; unmatched junction nucleotides: 4. Germline CDR1 SGHRS, CDR2 YFSETQ. This CDR3 is 14 amino acids long. Written as DNA, the CDR3 is TGCGCCAGCACGGTGACTAGCGGGGCAGATACGCAGTATTTT. It translates to CASTVTSGADTQYF.

This clonotype was recorded a few times. The V call is TRBV5-1, the J call TRBJ1-1, with a weak D call TRBD1 (6 bases). Trimming shortened V by 3 bases and J by 2 bases, and 11 bases separated the two germline ends. The CDR3 is 14 residues long. Per the germline V gene, CDR1 is SGHRS and CDR2 is YFSETQ. The CDR3 region has the DNA TGCGCCAGCAGCTACCAGACAGGCAACACTGAAGCTTTCTTT. As protein: CASSYQTGNTEAFF.

The gene calls are TRBV5-1 and TRBJ1-2; 10 bases fit TRBD1. The CDR3 totals 15 residues. Germline lookup yields CDR1 SGHRS and CDR2 YFSETQ. V lost 4 bases and J lost 4; bases outside the gene matches: 7. As DNA, the CDR3 is TGCGCCAGCAGCATAACGGGACAGGGGTTCTATGGCTACACCTTC. Protein product: CASSITGQGFYGYTF.

The chain combines TRBV3-1 with TRBJ2-7; the match to TRBD2 covers 14 bases. Germline assignment: CDR1 LGHDT and CDR2 YNNKEL (reference sequence). V lost 4 bases, J lost 7 bases, and 12 bases stayed unmatched. The CDR3 length is 17 residues. Written as DNA, the CDR3 is TGTGCCAGCAGCCTCAGTTTGGGACTAGCGGGAGATGAGGAGCAGTACTTC. It translates to CASSLSLGLAGDEEQYF.

The chain employs TRBV4-2 and TRBJ2-3; D is undetermined. V gave up 0 bases and J gave up 0 bases, with 4 bases separating them. The length of the CDR3 is 14 residues. Germline CDR1 and CDR2: LGHNA and YNFKEQ. The CDR3 region has the DNA TGTGCCAGCAGCCAAGATCAGAGCACAGATACGCAGTATTTT. It encodes CASSQDQSTDTQYF.

This rearrangement joins TRBV20-1 to TRBJ1-1; D unclear. The length of the CDR3 is 13 residues. Germline CDR1 DFQATT, CDR2 SNEGSKA (reference sequence). Trimming took 3 bases from V and 2 from J, leaving 10 bases between them. CDR3 sequence reads: CSARWQPNTEAFF. CDR3 nucleotide sequence: TGCAGTGCTAGGTGGCAGCCAAACACTGAAGCTTTCTTT.

This clonotype has more than one count but fewer than ten. This chain connects TRBV12-3 or TRBV12-4 to TRBJ2-1; 11 positions agree with TRBD2. V lost 5 bases, J lost 9 bases, and 15 bases stayed unmatched. The CDR3 covers 17 residues. The CDR3 spells CASSPATSGITKGEQFF. In DNA, the CDR3 is TGTGCCAGCAGTCCCGCGACTAGCGGGATAACTAAGGGTGAGCAGTTCTTC.

There are a few counts of this clonotype. This chain connects TRBV29-1 to TRBJ2-3; TRBD1 agrees at 7 bases. CDR3 length: 12 amino acids. Germline-derived CDR1 and CDR2 are SQVTM and ANQGSEA. V gave up 0 bases and J gave up 6 bases; unmatched junction bases: 0. The CDR3 protein is CSVEDRGDTQYF. The CDR3 region has the DNA TGCAGCGTTGAAGACAGGGGGGATACGCAGTATTTT.

A few counts support this clonotype. This chain links TRBV7-2 with TRBJ2-7; 9 bases fit TRBD2. The CDR3 is made up of 15 amino acids. The junction had 5 bases not matched to a gene; V was cut back by 4 bases and J by 1 base. Germline V CDR1 and CDR2: SGHTA, FQGNSA. CDR3 in DNA: TGTGCCAGCAGCTCCAAGACTAGCGGTTCCTACGAGCAGTACTTC. This codes for CASSSKTSGSYEQYF.

The V call is TRBV12-3 or TRBV12-4, the J call TRBJ1-1, with 7 positions matching TRBD1. The CDR3 runs 15 residues. The V gene end was trimmed by 5 bases and the J gene end by 1 base; junction bases not matched to a gene: 7. CDR3 coding DNA: TGTGCCAGCAGTCCTTTAACAGGGGCGAACACTGAAGCTTTCTTT. Protein sequence: CASSPLTGANTEAFF.

This clonotype was observed a few times. This chain joins TRBV5-1 and TRBJ1-3; 7 bases fit TRBD1. Trimming took 4 bases from V and 8 from J; bases not matched to a gene: 9. Germline V gene lookup returns CDR1 SGHRS and CDR2 YFSETQ. This CDR3 comprises 14 residues. For the CDR3, the DNA is TGCGCCAGCAGCCCCGACAGGGCAAGGGACACCATATATTTT. Protein product: CASSPDRARDTIYF.